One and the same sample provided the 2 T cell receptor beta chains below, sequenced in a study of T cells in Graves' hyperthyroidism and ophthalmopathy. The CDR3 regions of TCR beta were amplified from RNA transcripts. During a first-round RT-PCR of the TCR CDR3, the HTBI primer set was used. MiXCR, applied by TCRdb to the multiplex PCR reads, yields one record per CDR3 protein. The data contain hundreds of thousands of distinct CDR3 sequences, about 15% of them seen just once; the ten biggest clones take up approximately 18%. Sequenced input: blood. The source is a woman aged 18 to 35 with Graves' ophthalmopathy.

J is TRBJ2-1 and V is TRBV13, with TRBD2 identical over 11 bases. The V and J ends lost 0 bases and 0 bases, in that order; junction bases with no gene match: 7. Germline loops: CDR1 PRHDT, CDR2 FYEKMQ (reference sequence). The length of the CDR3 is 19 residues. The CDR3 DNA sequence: TGTGCCAGCAGCTTAGGAACTAGCGGGAGCCTGAGCTCCTACAATGAGCAGTTCTTC. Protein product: CASSLGTSGSLSSYNEQFF. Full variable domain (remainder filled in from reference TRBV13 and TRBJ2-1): AAGVIQSPRHLIKEKRETATLKCYPIPRHDTVYWYQQGPGQDPQFLISFYEKMQSDKGSIPDRFSAQQFSDYHSELNMSSLELGDSALYFCASSLGTSGSLSSYNEQFFGPGTRLTVL.

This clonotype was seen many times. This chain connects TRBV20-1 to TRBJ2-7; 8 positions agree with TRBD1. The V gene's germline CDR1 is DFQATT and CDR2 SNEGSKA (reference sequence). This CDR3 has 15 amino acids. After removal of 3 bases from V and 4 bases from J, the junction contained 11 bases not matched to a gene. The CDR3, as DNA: TGCAGTGCTAGCCCACCACAGGGGGTTACGTACGAGCAGTACTTC. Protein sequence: CSASPPQGVTYEQYF.